This T cell receptor beta chain was recorded in a study of blood T cells in healthy people across ages. The use of a sample-barcoded 5' primer and a J-beta primer mix characterized a second PCR of roughly 6 to 11 cycles. MiXCR, run by TCRdb on the 5' RACE reads, gives a single entry per CDR3 protein. The sample includes roughly 680,000 distinct CDR3 sequences, roughly half of them seen just once. Turning to this clonotype: A much larger clone differs by one base, so this may be a read error.

Unmatched junction bases numbered 8, after V lost 5 bases and J lost 1 base. The CDR3 totals 16 residues. CDR1 MNHEY and CDR2 SVGEGT come from the germline V gene. This receptor was identified in a woman older than 75 in good health. The gene calls are TRBV6-2 or TRBV6-3 and TRBJ2-1; 7 positions match TRBD2. The sample taken for sequencing was blood. In DNA form, the CDR3 reads TGTGCCAGCAGTCCAACCGGGACTATGTCCTACAATGAGCAGTTCTTC. Its protein is CASSPTGTMSYNEQFF.